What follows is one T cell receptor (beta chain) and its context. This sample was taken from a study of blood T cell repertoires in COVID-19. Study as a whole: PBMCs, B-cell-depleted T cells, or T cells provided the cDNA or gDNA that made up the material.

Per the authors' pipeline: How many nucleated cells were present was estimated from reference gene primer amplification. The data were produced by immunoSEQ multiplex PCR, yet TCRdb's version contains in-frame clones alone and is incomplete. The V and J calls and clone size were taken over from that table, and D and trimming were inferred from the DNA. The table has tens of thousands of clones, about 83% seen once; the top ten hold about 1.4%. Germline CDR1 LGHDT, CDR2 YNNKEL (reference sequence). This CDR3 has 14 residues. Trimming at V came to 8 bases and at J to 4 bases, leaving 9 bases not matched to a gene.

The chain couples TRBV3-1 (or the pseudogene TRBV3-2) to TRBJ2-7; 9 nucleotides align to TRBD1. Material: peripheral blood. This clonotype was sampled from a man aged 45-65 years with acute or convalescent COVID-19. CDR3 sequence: CASGLGTGMYEQYF. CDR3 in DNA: TGTGCCAGCGGCTTAGGGACAGGGATGTACGAGCAGTACTTC.